This T cell receptor beta chain was identified during a study of blood T cell repertoires in COVID-19. Across the study: Sources were T cells, B-cell-depleted T cells, or PBMCs; the material itself was cDNA or gDNA.

Produced via immunoSEQ multiplex PCR; TCRdb's table is partial and in-frame only. Seen here are roughly 260,000 clones, around nine tenths observed once, and the top ten hold approximately 9.8%. With 5 bases clipped from V and 0 bases from J, the junction kept 6 bases outside the gene matches. Germline values: CDR1 SGHVS, CDR2 FQNEAQ. The CDR3 has 17 residues. This chain links TRBV7-8 with TRBJ2-3, with 12 bases lining up with TRBD2. The sequencing input was peripheral blood. The TCR was taken from a man between 40 and 49 years old who had recovered from COVID-19. CDR3 amino acids: CASSIVGLAGSTDTQYF. DNA of the CDR3: TGTGCCAGCAGCATAGTAGGACTAGCGGGGAGCACAGATACGCAGTATTTT.